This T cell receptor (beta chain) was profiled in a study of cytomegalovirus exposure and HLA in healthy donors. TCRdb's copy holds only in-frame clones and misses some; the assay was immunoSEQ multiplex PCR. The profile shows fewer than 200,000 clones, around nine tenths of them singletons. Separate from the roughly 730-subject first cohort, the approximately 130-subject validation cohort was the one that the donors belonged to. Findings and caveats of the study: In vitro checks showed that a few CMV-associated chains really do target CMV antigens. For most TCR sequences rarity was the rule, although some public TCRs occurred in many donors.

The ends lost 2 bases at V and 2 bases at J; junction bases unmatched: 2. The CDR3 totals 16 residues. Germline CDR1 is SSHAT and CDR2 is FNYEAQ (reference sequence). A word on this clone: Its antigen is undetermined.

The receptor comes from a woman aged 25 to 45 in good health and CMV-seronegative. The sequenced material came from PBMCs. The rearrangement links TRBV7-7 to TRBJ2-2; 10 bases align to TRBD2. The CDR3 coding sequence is TGTGCCAGCAGCTTACTAGCGGGGGCTAACACCGGGGAGCTGTTTTTT. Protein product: CASSLLAGANTGELFF.